A selection of T cell receptor beta chains follows, all from one sample in a study of blood T cell repertoires in COVID-19. Only in-frame clones appear in the TCRdb table, and some are missing; sequencing was by immunoSEQ multiplex PCR. The sample holds 650,000 to 800,000 clones, approximately 90% seen once. What was sequenced was peripheral blood. The origin of the receptors is a woman under 30 with acute or convalescent COVID-19. Each CDR3 is given with its conserved first and last residue. Each record gives: V gene, J gene, D gene, clone size, CDR3 protein, CDR3 DNA. A D gene is named only where the DNA matches it firmly. Clone size, where shown, is once, few, many, or a class for clones that have expanded.

TRBV6-5	TRBJ2-7	TRBD1	NA	CASSYRDRGVYEQYF	TGTGCCAGCAGTTACCGCGACAGGGGTGTATACGAGCAGTACTTC
TRBV24-1	TRBJ2-7	TRBD1	NA	CATSEGQGSYEQYF	TGTGCCACCAGTGAGGGACAGGGGTCCTACGAGCAGTACTTC
TRBV12-5	TRBJ1-3	NA	NA	CASGLALTQGQVIYF	TGTGCTAGTGGTTTGGCTTTAACACAGGGTCAGGTCATATATTTT
TRBV28	TRBJ1-5	NA	NA	CASGGGGLGNQPQHF	TGTGCCAGCGGGGGTGGGGGCTTGGGCAATCAGCCCCAGCATTTT
TRBV2	TRBJ2-7	NA	NA	CASLGHPRYEQYF	TGTGCCAGTCTAGGTCATCCGAGATACGAGCAGTACTTC
TRBV18	TRBJ1-1	NA	once	CASSETGNTEAFF	TGTGCCAGCTCAGAGACAGGGAACACTGAAGCTTTCTTT
TRBV2	TRBJ2-1	NA	NA	CASTSTGNNEQFF	TGTGCCAGCACCTCCACAGGGAACAATGAGCAGTTCTTC
TRBV6-4	TRBJ1-6	NA	NA	CASSDGGSNSPLHF	TGTGCCAGCAGTGACGGCGGCAGTAATTCACCCCTCCACTTT
TRBV7-2	TRBJ2-3	NA	NA	CASSTEYTDTQYF	TGTGCCAGCAGCACCGAGTACACAGATACGCAGTATTTT
TRBV2	TRBJ1-5	NA	NA	CASGARMNNQPQHF	TGTGCCAGCGGGGCACGGATGAACAATCAGCCCCAGCATTTT
TRBV7-9	TRBJ2-3	NA	NA	CASSLRGSYTDTQYF	TGTGCCAGCAGCTTACGGGGGAGCTACACAGATACGCAGTATTTT
TRBV12-3/TRBV12-4	TRBJ1-2	TRBD1	NA	CASSRRQGRSTF	TGTGCCAGCAGCCGTAGACAGGGTAGATCCACCTTC
TRBV5-1	TRBJ2-4	NA	NA	CASSLVLSGNSIQYF	TGCGCCAGCAGCTTGGTACTGTCCGGTAATAGCATTCAGTACTTC
TRBV2	TRBJ2-3	NA	NA	CASMFDRDTQYF	TGTGCCAGCATGTTCGATCGGGATACGCAGTATTTT
TRBV25-1	TRBJ1-6	NA	NA	CASKNVTVNSPLHF	TGTGCCAGCAAAAACGTAACAGTTAATTCACCCCTCCACTTT
TRBV4-1	TRBJ1-5	NA	few	CASSQYSNQPQHF	TGCGCCAGCAGCCAGTATAGCAATCAGCCCCAGCATTTT
TRBV3-1/TRBV3-2	TRBJ1-2	TRBD1	few	CASSHRTGDGYTF	TGTGCCAGCAGCCACAGGACAGGGGATGGCTACACCTTC
TRBV6-2/TRBV6-3	TRBJ1-2	TRBD1	NA	CASSYSGTENYYGYTF	TGTGCCAGCAGTTACTCCGGGACAGAAAACTACTATGGCTACACCTTC
TRBV24-1	TRBJ1-1	NA	NA	CATSGGSLNTEAFF	TGTGCCACCAGTGGAGGGTCTTTGAACACTGAAGCTTTCTTT
TRBV7-2	TRBJ1-1	NA	NA	CASSSNTEAFF	TGTGCCAGCAGCTCTAACACTGAAGCTTTCTTT
TRBV13	TRBJ2-1	TRBD1	NA	CASSSSSRPDRVGEQFF	TGTGCCAGCAGCTCCTCCTCCCGTCCGGACAGGGTAGGTGAGCAGTTCTTC
TRBV5-1	TRBJ1-5	TRBD1	NA	CASSSGTGWDQPQHF	TGCGCCAGCAGCTCAGGGACAGGGTGGGATCAGCCCCAGCATTTT
TRBV5-1	TRBJ2-1	TRBD1	NA	CASTRRRQGTYNEQFF	TGCGCCAGCACGCGGAGGCGACAGGGAACCTACAATGAGCAGTTCTTC
TRBV7-3	TRBJ1-5	TRBD1	NA	CASSRDRDQPQHF	TGTGCCAGCAGCCGGGACAGGGATCAGCCCCAGCATTTT
TRBV7-9	TRBJ1-2	NA	NA	CASSLRAPNFLYGYTF	TGTGCCAGCAGCTTAAGAGCACCGAACTTCCTCTATGGCTACACCTTC
TRBV4-1	TRBJ2-2	TRBD2	NA	CASSQAGSGGNTGELFF	TGCGCCAGCAGCCAAGCGGGCAGCGGGGGTAACACCGGGGAGCTGTTTTTT
TRBV6-5	TRBJ1-1	NA	NA	CASSPGRTEAFF	TGTGCCAGCAGTCCAGGGCGGACTGAAGCTTTCTTT
TRBV4-3	TRBJ2-7	NA	NA	CASSQDRNSYEQYF	TGCGCCAGCAGCCAAGACAGAAACTCCTACGAGCAGTACTTC
TRBV7-8	TRBJ1-1	NA	NA	CASSLEQGWSTEAFF	TGTGCCAGCAGCTTAGAGCAGGGGTGGAGCACTGAAGCTTTCTTT
TRBV6-4	TRBJ1-2	NA	NA	CASSDGNGYGYTF	TGTGCCAGCAGTGACGGTAACGGCTATGGCTACACCTTC
TRBV6-2/TRBV6-3	TRBJ2-1	NA	NA	CASSYPGGQGGYNEQFF	TGTGCCAGCAGTTACCCAGGCGGGCAGGGGGGCTACAATGAGCAGTTCTTC
TRBV11-2	TRBJ1-2	TRBD1	few	CASRQGENYGYTF	TGTGCCAGCAGGCAGGGGGAAAACTATGGCTACACCTTC
TRBV12-3/TRBV12-4	TRBJ1-2	NA	NA	CASSWGGSYGYTF	TGTGCCAGCAGTTGGGGCGGCAGCTATGGCTACACCTTC
TRBV27	TRBJ2-7	NA	NA	CASSLSRARSEQYF	TGTGCCAGCAGTTTGTCCAGGGCGAGGAGTGAGCAGTACTTC
TRBV5-1	TRBJ2-6	NA	NA	CASSFREVGANVLTF	TGCGCCAGCAGCTTTAGGGAGGTTGGGGCCAACGTCCTGACTTTC
TRBV19	TRBJ1-6	NA	NA	CASSIVDGSSYNSPLHF	TGTGCCAGTAGTATTGTAGACGGGAGCTCCTATAATTCACCCCTCCACTTT
TRBV4-1	TRBJ1-5	NA	NA	CASSPWPSNQPQHF	TGCGCCAGCAGCCCATGGCCTAGCAATCAGCCCCAGCATTTT
TRBV15	TRBJ1-5	NA	few	CATSTRNSRQPQHF	TGTGCCACCAGCACGCGCAATTCCAGGCAGCCCCAGCATTTT
TRBV20-1	TRBJ2-2	TRBD1	NA	CSAQGAGELFF	TGCAGTGCCCAGGGGGCGGGGGAGCTGTTTTTT
TRBV2	TRBJ2-3	TRBD2	NA	CASSYLSSGGGYSTDTQYF	TGTGCCAGCAGCTATCTCAGTAGCGGGGGGGGCTATAGCACAGATACGCAGTATTTT
TRBV9	TRBJ1-2	TRBD1	NA	CASSEPVQGVDHTF	TGTGCCAGCAGCGAACCCGTACAGGGGGTGGATCACACCTTC
TRBV6-5	TRBJ1-5	NA	NA	CASSYTRYSNQPQHF	TGTGCCAGCAGTTACACCAGATATAGCAATCAGCCCCAGCATTTT
TRBV29-1	TRBJ2-2	NA	NA	CSVTTGGELFF	TGCAGCGTGACGACAGGAGGGGAGCTGTTTTTT
TRBV27	TRBJ2-7	TRBD1	NA	CASSLQGASYEQYF	TGTGCCAGCAGTTTGCAGGGGGCCTCCTACGAGCAGTACTTC
TRBV9	TRBJ2-1	NA	once	CASSPQGNNEQFF	TGTGCCAGCAGTCCACAGGGTAACAATGAGCAGTTCTTC
TRBV29-1	TRBJ1-2	NA	NA	CSVDGRTENTYGYTF	TGCAGCGTTGACGGGAGGACAGAGAATACCTATGGCTACACCTTC
TRBV30	TRBJ1-4	NA	NA	CAWSVSRGNEKLFF	TGTGCCTGGAGTGTATCCCGCGGTAATGAAAAACTGTTTTTT
TRBV7-9	TRBJ1-6	TRBD1	NA	CASSSPDRGNSPLHF	TGTGCCAGCAGCTCCCCGGACAGGGGTAATTCACCCCTCCACTTT
TRBV2	TRBJ1-1	NA	NA	CASSSLSMNTEAFF	TGTGCCAGCAGTTCCCTTAGCATGAACACTGAAGCTTTCTTT
TRBV28	TRBJ1-2	TRBD1	NA	CASSLDRMDYGYTF	TGTGCCAGCAGTTTGGACAGGATGGACTATGGCTACACCTTC
TRBV30	TRBJ2-3	TRBD2	NA	CAWTLGSSGVDTQYF	TGTGCCTGGACCCTTGGGTCTAGCGGGGTAGATACGCAGTATTTT
TRBV5-1	TRBJ2-1	TRBD2	once	CASSLLGTSTPTEQFF	TGCGCCAGCAGCTTATTGGGGACTAGCACTCCCACTGAGCAGTTCTTC
TRBV28	TRBJ1-1	NA	NA	CASSLWRIGVNTEAFF	TGTGCCAGCAGTTTGTGGCGGATCGGGGTGAACACTGAAGCTTTCTTT
TRBV7-9	TRBJ2-1	NA	NA	CASSFFGGPGEQFF	TGTGCCAGCAGCTTTTTCGGGGGGCCCGGTGAGCAGTTCTTC
TRBV6-2/TRBV6-3	TRBJ2-3	NA	NA	CASSPGLSTDTQYF	TGTGCCAGCAGCCCCGGACTATCCACAGATACGCAGTATTTT
TRBV12-3/TRBV12-4	TRBJ2-1	NA	NA	CASSFGAYNEQFF	TGTGCCAGCAGTTTCGGGGCCTACAATGAGCAGTTCTTC
TRBV15	TRBJ1-1	NA	NA	CATSRSRVSEAFF	TGTGCCACCAGCAGATCACGGGTTTCTGAAGCTTTCTTT
TRBV9	TRBJ1-4	TRBD1	once	CASSVPPRQGREKLFF	TGTGCCAGCAGCGTACCCCCGAGACAGGGGCGAGAAAAACTGTTTTTT
TRBV5-1	TRBJ1-1	TRBD1	NA	CASSPRTGLDAFF	TGCGCCAGCAGCCCGCGGACAGGGCTGGATGCTTTCTTT
TRBV7-2	TRBJ2-7	TRBD1	NA	CASSLGGQGAEQYF	TGTGCCAGCAGCTTAGGTGGACAGGGGGCCGAGCAGTACTTC